Below, 14 T cell receptor beta chains from the same sample are listed, as sequenced in a study of metastatic and nonmetastatic thyroid tumors. TCRdb re-clonotyped the PCR reads via MiXCR. Of almost 15,000 clones in the sample, around 28% were seen once. All patients were treatment-naive before thyroid surgery. Input material: tumor tissue. The origin of the receptors is a male donor with papillary thyroid cancer or a benign thyroid nodule (not recorded which). Some clones in this sample may be carry-over from other donors' samples.

This clone was seen many times. The J gene is TRBJ1-2, the V gene TRBV11-2, with a weak D call TRBD1 (5 bases). Germline CDR1 SGHAT, CDR2 FQNNGV. There are 16 residues in the CDR3. V was trimmed by 0 bases and J by 6 bases, leaving 17 bases between them. CDR3: CASSLDLGAGRDGYTF. In DNA, the CDR3 is TGTGCCAGCAGCTTAGATCTAGGGGCAGGGCGCGATGGCTACACCTTC. The whole variable domain, filled in from reference TRBV11-2 and TRBJ1-2, reads EAGVAQSPRYKIIEKRQSVAFWCNPISGHATLYWYQQILGQGPKLLIQFQNNGVVDDSQLPKDRFSAERLKGVDSTLKIQPAKLEDSAVYLCASSLDLGAGRDGYTFGSGTRLTVV.

This clone was seen at least ten times. The chain employs TRBV7-6 and TRBJ2-7, with a weak D call TRBD1 (6 bases). In germline, CDR1 is SGHVS, CDR2 FNYEAQ. V lost 5 bases to trimming and J lost 1 base, with 12 bases between them. This CDR3 region has 14 residues. The CDR3 nucleotides are TGTGCCAGCAGCCCAAGACAGGATTCCTACGAGCAGTACTTC. Protein: CASSPRQDSYEQYF.

The CDR3 nucleotides read TGCAGTGCTCGCCCTTCAGAGGGAAGCAATCAGCCCCAGCATTTT. Its translation: CSARPSEGSNQPQHF. The genes are TRBV20-1 and TRBJ1-5, with D unclear. This CDR3 region has 15 residues. Trimming pared 5 bases from V and 1 base from J, leaving 15 bases between. CDR1 DFQATT and CDR2 SNEGSKA come from the germline V gene (reference sequence).

The rearrangement uses TRBV5-1 and TRBJ2-7; D is tentatively TRBD1 or TRBD2 (5 bases each). This CDR3 is 17 amino acids long. The germline gives CDR1 SGHRS, CDR2 YFSETQ. V lost 3 bases, J lost 2 bases, and 21 bases lay in between. The CDR3 nucleotides are TGCGCCAGCAGCTCGCTTACCTCCAAGGGACCTACCTACGAGCAGTACTTC. It yields the protein CASSSLTSKGPTYEQYF.

The chain carries TRBV6-1 and TRBJ2-3; no clear D gene. There are 15 residues in the CDR3. V dropped 8 bases and J dropped 1 base, with 16 bases sitting between them. Germline loops: CDR1 MNHNS, CDR2 SASEGT. For the CDR3, the DNA is TGTGCCAGCCGGCGATCCCGTCTTGGCACAGATACGCAGTATTTT. This encodes CASRRSRLGTDTQYF.

This clone was seen only a few times. The rearrangement joins TRBV2 to TRBJ2-2; D uncertain. CDR1 and CDR2 from the germline V gene are SNHLY and FYNNEI. This CDR3 comprises 14 residues. Between the trimmed V and J ends, which lost 7 bases and 1 base, there was a span of 10 bases. The CDR3 DNA sequence: TGTGCCAGCACCCCCAGACAGAACACCGGGGAGCTGTTTTTT. The encoded protein is CASTPRQNTGELFF. The full variable domain, its missing parts supplied by reference TRBV2 and TRBJ2-2, is EPEVTQTPSHQVTQMGQEVILRCVPISNHLYFYWYRQILGQKVEFLVSFYNNEISEKSEIFDDQFSVERPDGSNFTLKIRSTKLEDSAMYFCASTPRQNTGELFFGEGSRLTVL.

This clone has a count of ten or more. This could be a read error, since a much larger clone is one nucleotide away. Within the sample, other DNA sequences also encode this same CDR3. The chain links TRBV27 to TRBJ2-2; D is unclear. This CDR3 has 14 residues. From germline, CDR1 is MNHEY and CDR2 SMNVEV (reference sequence). CDR3 in DNA: TGCGCCAGCAGTTTAGGATCAGATTACGGGGAGCTGTTTTTT. As protein: CASSLGSDYGELFF.

This clone was counted between two and nine times. The chain links TRBV20-1 to TRBJ2-7; TRBD2 aligns across 9 bases. Germline CDR1 and CDR2: DFQATT and SNEGSKA (reference sequence). The junction had 3 bases not matched to a gene; V was cut back by 6 bases and J by 0 bases. This CDR3 comprises 13 residues. The DNA of the CDR3 is TGCAGTGCCAGACTAGCGGACTCCTACGAGCAGTACTTC. Its translation is CSARLADSYEQYF.

This clone was observed a single time. A much larger clone differs by one base, so this may be a read error. The sample has other DNA sequences that encode this CDR3 too. The V and J genes are TRBV3-1 and TRBJ2-1; the D gene is possibly TRBD2 (6 bases). The CDR3 loop spans 11 amino acids. CDR1 is LGHDT and CDR2 is YNNKEL in the germline V gene (reference sequence). This chain's CDR3 is CASSLAVGQFF. The CDR3 DNA is TGTGCCAGCAGCTTAGCGGTAGGGCAGTTCTTT.

This clone has a count of ten or more. The chain uses TRBV18 and TRBJ1-2, with a weak D call TRBD1 (5 bases). This CDR3 region has 15 residues. V lost 2 bases, J lost 3 bases, and 13 bases lay in between. Per germline, CDR1 KGHSH and CDR2 LQKENI. The CDR3 nucleotides read TGTGCCAGCTCACCAAACGACGGGACCTACTATGGCTACACCTTC. It specifies CASSPNDGTYYGYTF. Complete variable domain (other parts from reference TRBV18 and TRBJ1-2): NAGVMQNPRHLVRRRGQEARLRCSPMKGHSHVYWYRQLPEEGLKFMVYLQKENIIDESGMPKERFSAEFPKEGPSILRIQQVVRGDSAAYFCASSPNDGTYYGYTFGSGTRLTVV.

The rearrangement joins TRBV6-1 to TRBJ2-7; either TRBD1 or TRBD2 may fit D (5 bases each). The CDR3 is 16 amino acids. The ends were cut back, 8 bases at V and 0 bases at J, with 20 bases in the middle. Germline CDR1 is MNHNS and CDR2 is SASEGT. CDR3 nucleotides: TGTGCCAGCTGTGCTGTCGGGACCTCTGTCTCCTACGAGCAGTACTTC. Protein product: CASCAVGTSVSYEQYF.

This clone was counted ten times or more. The rearrangement uses TRBV6-4 and TRBJ2-6; the D is unclear. The CDR3 consists of 15 residues. Germline CDR1 is MRHNA and CDR2 is SNTAGT. The V gene lost 2 bases and the J gene lost 1 base, with 6 bases spanning the gap. CDR3 nucleotides: TGTGCCAGCAGTGACGGGTTTTCTGGGGCCAACGTCCTGACTTTC. Its translation is CASSDGFSGANVLTF.

This clone was observed at least ten times. The chain recombines TRBV5-6 with TRBJ2-5, with no clear D. Trimming shortened V by 2 bases and J by 5 bases, and 4 bases separated the two germline ends. Germline V CDR1 and CDR2: SGHDT, YYEEEE. The CDR3 runs 11 residues. CDR3 loop: CASSFQETQYF. CDR3 coding DNA: TGTGCCAGCAGCTTCCAGGAGACCCAGTACTTC.

The J gene is TRBJ1-1, the V gene TRBV6-1, with D unclear. Germline V gene data show CDR1 as MNHNS and CDR2 as SASEGT. This CDR3 is 12 amino acids long. The ends were cut back, 7 bases at V and 1 base at J, with 7 bases in the middle. The chain's CDR3 is CASNNPNTEAFF. CDR3 bases: TGTGCCAGCAACAATCCGAACACTGAAGCTTTCTTT.